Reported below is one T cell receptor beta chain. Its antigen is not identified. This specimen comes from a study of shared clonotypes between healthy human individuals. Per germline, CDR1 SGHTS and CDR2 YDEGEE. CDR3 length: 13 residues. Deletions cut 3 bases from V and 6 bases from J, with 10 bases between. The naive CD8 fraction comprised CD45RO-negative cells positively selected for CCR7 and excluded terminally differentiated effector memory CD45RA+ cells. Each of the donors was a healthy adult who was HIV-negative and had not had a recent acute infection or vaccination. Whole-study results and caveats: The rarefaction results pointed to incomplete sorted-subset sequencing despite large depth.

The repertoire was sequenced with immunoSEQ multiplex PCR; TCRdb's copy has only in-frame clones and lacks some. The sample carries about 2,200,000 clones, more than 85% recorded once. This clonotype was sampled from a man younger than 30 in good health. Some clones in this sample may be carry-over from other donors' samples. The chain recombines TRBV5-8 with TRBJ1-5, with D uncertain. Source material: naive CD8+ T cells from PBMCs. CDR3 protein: CASSSSPGQPQHF. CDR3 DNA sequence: TGTGCCAGCAGCTCCTCCCCGGGTCAGCCCCAGCATTTT.